These 30 T cell receptor beta chains came from one sample sequenced in a study of CD8 T cells in Susac syndrome. Random hexamers served to reverse transcribe roughly 0.45 to 1 ug RNA. Via MiXCR, TCRdb re-called the immunoSEQ multiplex PCR reads, giving one row per CDR3 protein. The sample consists of 150,000 to 200,000 distinct CDR3 sequences, roughly 92% of them appearing once. Sequencing was done on a sample of CD4+ T cells from PBMCs. These receptor sequences come from a human donor in good health.

The chain recombines TRBV7-2 with TRBJ1-1, with D uncertain. V dropped 3 bases and J dropped 4 bases, with 12 bases sitting between them. Germline V gene sequence: CDR1 SGHTA, CDR2 FQGNSA. The CDR3 sequence is 14 residues long. The CDR3 DNA is TGTGCCAGCAGCTTGGGGTTTGGTTCCACTGAAGCTTTCTTT. It codes for CASSLGFGSTEAFF.

This clonotype was counted only a few times. The CDR3 coding sequence is TGTGCCAGCAGTTACCTGAGGGCCACCGGGGAGCTGTTTTTT. It encodes CASSYLRATGELFF. V and J are TRBV6-2 or TRBV6-3 and TRBJ2-2, with D tentatively TRBD2 (5 bases). Germline CDR1 is MNHEY and CDR2 is SVGEGT. Trimming left V 2 bases short and J 4 bases short, with 8 bases between. The CDR3 is made up of 14 amino acids.

This clonotype has just one count. The chain is built from TRBV5-6 and TRBJ2-3; maybe TRBD2 (6 bases). The CDR3 has 13 residues. Germline CDR1 reads SGHDT; CDR2 reads YYEEEE. Trimming took off 8 bases at V and 6 bases at J, with 16 bases between the two ends. The DNA of the CDR3 is TGTGCCAGTAGGCAAGCGGGCCGGGATACGCAGTATTTT. Amino acids: CASRQAGRDTQYF.

V usage is TRBV5-1 and J usage is TRBJ2-7, with TRBD1 identical over 10 bases. The V and J ends lost 5 bases and 5 bases, in that order; junction bases with no gene match: 10. Germline-derived CDR1 and CDR2 are SGHRS and YFSETQ. The CDR3 is 15 residues long. DNA for the CDR3: TGCGCCAGCAGTAGGCCCGGGACAGGGGTCAACGAGCAGTACTTC. Protein product: CASSRPGTGVNEQYF.

V usage is TRBV19 and J usage is TRBJ2-1; the D is unclear. The CDR3 has 13 amino acids. Germline loops: CDR1 LNHDA, CDR2 SQIVND (reference sequence). The V end was cut by 4 bases, the J end by 6 bases, with 10 bases between. The CDR3 spells CASSTGPPNEQFF. In nucleotides, the CDR3 is TGTGCCAGTAGTACAGGACCGCCCAATGAGCAGTTCTTC.

The chain couples TRBV6-6 to TRBJ2-3; 9 bases match TRBD2. This CDR3 comprises 14 residues. Unmatched junction bases numbered 7, after V lost 7 bases and J lost 5 bases. In germline, CDR1 is MNHNY, CDR2 SVGAGI (reference sequence). The CDR3 DNA reads as TGTGCCAGCATCTCAGCGGGGGGTGGAGATACGCAGTATTTT. Its translation: CASISAGGGDTQYF.

The chain joins TRBV14 to TRBJ2-3; the D gene is possibly TRBD1 (5 bases). V lost 4 bases and J lost 2, with 16 bases in between. The CDR3 runs to 16 residues. CDR1 and CDR2 from the germline V gene are SGHDN and FVKESK. The DNA of the CDR3 is TGTGCCAGCAGCCGACTCCGACAGCTAGACACAGATACGCAGTATTTT. This codes for CASSRLRQLDTDTQYF.

The count of this clonotype is one. The chain is built from TRBV10-3 and TRBJ2-1, with unresolved D. This CDR3 has 15 residues. Looked up from germline, CDR1 is ENHRY and CDR2 is SYGVKD. Between the trimmed V and J ends, which lost 4 bases and 0 bases, there was a span of 10 bases. The CDR3 DNA reads as TGTGCCATCAGTGGGTCAGCGTCCTCCTACAATGAGCAGTTCTTC. Translation gives CAISGSASSYNEQFF.

The chain couples TRBV6-4 to TRBJ1-6; a possible D gene is TRBD1 (5 bases). V was clipped by 4 bases and J by 8 bases, with 9 bases between them. CDR1 MRHNA and CDR2 SNTAGT come from the germline V gene. The CDR3 spans 13 residues. Here the CDR3 DNA reads TGTGCCAGCAGTGTAAGAGGGGATTCACCCCTCCACTTT. Translation: CASSVRGDSPLHF.

The chain couples TRBV3-1 to TRBJ1-4; D call uncertain. Germline assignment: CDR1 LGHDT and CDR2 YNNKEL (reference sequence). This CDR3 region has 14 residues. V shed 2 bases and J shed 3 bases, with 7 bases lying between them. The CDR3 nucleotides read TGTGCCAGCAGCCAAAGAGTAGCTAATGAAAAACTGTTTTTT. Translating gives CASSQRVANEKLFF. Filled out from reference TRBV3-1 and TRBJ1-4, the complete variable domain reads DTAVSQTPKYLVTQMGNDKSIKCEQNLGHDTMYWYKQDSKKFLKIMFSYNNKELIINETVPNRFSPKSPDKAHLNLHINSLELGDSAVYFCASSQRVANEKLFFGSGTQLSVL.

The CDR3: CASSQGRGLGTDTQYF. Here the CDR3 DNA reads TGCGCCAGCAGCCAAGGGCGGGGACTGGGTACAGATACGCAGTATTTT. V is TRBV4-1 and J is TRBJ2-3; maybe TRBD2 (6 bases). V gave up 1 base and J gave up 3 bases, with 14 bases separating them. In germline, CDR1 is MGHRA, CDR2 YSYEKL. The CDR3 runs 16 residues.

V gene TRBV20-1 combines with J gene TRBJ2-1, with TRBD2 identical over 8 bases. The CDR3 spans 15 residues. Germline assignment: CDR1 DFQATT and CDR2 SNEGSKA (reference sequence). The V segment lost 5 bases and the J segment 4 bases; nucleotides outside the gene matches: 10. In nucleotides, the CDR3 is TGCAGTGCTGACCGTGGCGGGGGGCTATACAATGAGCAGTTCTTC. It specifies CSADRGGGLYNEQFF.

The rearrangement joins TRBV5-1 to TRBJ2-3; D ambiguous. The germline V gene encodes CDR1 SGHRS and CDR2 YFSETQ. The germline V and J ends were trimmed by 5 bases and 0 bases, with 13 bases remaining between them. CDR3 length: 15 amino acids. The CDR3 is CASSIGLSSTDTQYF. In nucleotides, the CDR3 is TGCGCCAGCAGTATCGGGCTAAGCAGCACAGATACGCAGTATTTT.

The chain combines TRBV12-3 or TRBV12-4 with TRBJ1-5; possibly TRBD1 for D (5 bases). V was clipped by 5 bases and J by 0 bases, with 17 bases between them. The CDR3 covers 17 residues. CDR3 DNA sequence: TGTGCCAGCAGTCGTTTCGCGACAGAAAATAGCAATCAGCCCCAGCATTTT. Its protein product is CASSRFATENSNQPQHF.

The chain carries TRBV5-1 and TRBJ2-1; a possible D gene is TRBD1 (6 bases). Trimming took 1 base from V and 7 from J, leaving 27 bases between them. The germline V gene has CDR1 SGHRS and CDR2 YFSETQ. The CDR3 covers 19 residues. The CDR3 region is CASSLWSGVSRQDLNEQFF. As DNA, the CDR3 is TGCGCCAGCAGCTTGTGGTCAGGGGTGTCTCGTCAGGATCTTAATGAGCAGTTCTTC.

The chain uses TRBV14 and TRBJ2-6; D call uncertain. The V end was cut by 1 base, the J end by 0 bases, with 10 bases between. The germline V gene has CDR1 SGHDN and CDR2 FVKESK. This CDR3 has 17 residues. The CDR3 nucleotides are TGTGCCAGCAGCCAAGGAAGGTTATACTCTGGGGCCAACGTCCTGACTTTC. This codes for CASSQGRLYSGANVLTF.

V is TRBV7-2 and J is TRBJ1-1; D is unclear. The CDR3 has 14 amino acids. The V gene's germline CDR1 is SGHTA and CDR2 FQGNSA. Trimming pared 1 base from V and 2 bases from J, leaving 8 bases between. The CDR3, as DNA: TGTGCCAGCAGCTTAGGGGCTGTCAACACTGAAGCTTTCTTT. Translating it yields CASSLGAVNTEAFF.

This chain links TRBV2 with TRBJ1-1; no definite D call. This CDR3 is 14 amino acids long. Trimming stripped 3 bases from V and 6 bases from J, with 14 bases between. Germline V gives CDR1 SNHLY, CDR2 FYNNEI. The CDR3 here is CASSDGRSSAEAFF. The DNA for the CDR3 is TGTGCCAGCAGTGATGGCCGTTCAAGCGCTGAAGCTTTCTTT.

The rearrangement links TRBV7-3 to TRBJ2-1; D gene ambiguous. The CDR3 totals 13 residues. Trimming took 3 bases from V and 7 from J, leaving 10 bases between them. The germline gives CDR1 SGHTA, CDR2 FQGTGA. In DNA form, the CDR3 reads TGTGCCAGCAGCTTCGGTACTGGAAATGAGCAGTTCTTC. As protein: CASSFGTGNEQFF.

The V call is TRBV12-3 or TRBV12-4, the J call TRBJ2-3; D may match TRBD1 or TRBD2 (5 bases each). V was shortened by 7 bases and J by 0 bases, with 14 bases between the two germline ends. The CDR3 loop spans 15 amino acids. The chain's CDR3 is CASTSSRDSTDTQYF. For the CDR3, the DNA is TGTGCCAGCACCTCTAGCAGGGACAGCACAGATACGCAGTATTTT.

The V call is TRBV9, the J call TRBJ1-2; D gene ambiguous. The CDR3 contains 14 residues. Germline V gives CDR1 SGDLS, CDR2 YYNGEE. V was cut by 3 bases and J by 10 bases, with 19 bases left in between. The chain's CDR3 is CASSDSPGPVFYTF. CDR3 DNA: TGTGCCAGCAGCGATTCCCCCGGGCCGGTATTCTACACCTTC. Variable domain in full (rest from reference TRBV9 and TRBJ1-2): DSGVTQTPKHLITATGQRVTLRCSPRSGDLSVYWYQQSLDQGLQFLIQYYNGEERAKGNILERFSAQQFPDLHSELNLSSLELGDSALYFCASSDSPGPVFYTFGSGTRLTVV.

This clonotype was observed once. V and J are TRBV2 and TRBJ2-5; D unclear. CDR3 size: 14 residues. The V gene lost 6 bases and the J gene lost 7 bases, with 18 bases spanning the gap. Germline V gene sequence: CDR1 SNHLY, CDR2 FYNNEI. Here the CDR3 reads CASRDQLKKGTQYF. CDR3 DNA: TGTGCCAGCAGGGACCAGCTAAAGAAAGGGACCCAGTACTTC.

The chain has TRBV9 and TRBJ2-7; D may be TRBD1 or TRBD2 (5 bases each). CDR3 length: 15 amino acids. Germline V CDR1 and CDR2: SGDLS, YYNGEE. Deletions cut 4 bases from V and 1 base from J, with 15 bases between. CDR3 amino acids: CASSPRDGGSYEQYF. CDR3 coding DNA: TGTGCCAGCAGCCCGAGGGACGGTGGATCCTACGAGCAGTACTTC. The full variable domain, completed using reference TRBV9 and TRBJ2-7, is DSGVTQTPKHLITATGQRVTLRCSPRSGDLSVYWYQQSLDQGLQFLIQYYNGEERAKGNILERFSAQQFPDLHSELNLSSLELGDSALYFCASSPRDGGSYEQYFGPGTRLTVT.

This rearrangement joins TRBV19 to TRBJ2-6, with 7 bases lining up with TRBD1. Germline V gives CDR1 LNHDA, CDR2 SQIVND (reference sequence). With V trimmed by 5 bases and J by 0 bases, 7 bases remained unmatched. The CDR3 loop spans 17 amino acids. CDR3 protein: CASSYRGLPSGANVLTF. The CDR3 DNA reads as TGTGCCAGTAGTTACAGGGGCCTCCCCTCTGGGGCCAACGTCCTGACTTTC. Drawing the rest from reference TRBV19 and TRBJ2-6, the complete variable domain is DGGITQSPKYLFRKEGQNVTLSCEQNLNHDAMYWYRQDPGQGLRLIYYSQIVNDFQKGDIAEGYSVSREKKESFPLTVTSAQKNPTAFYLCASSYRGLPSGANVLTFGAGSRLTVL.

In its sample, this clonotype was seen once. The chain combines TRBV6-5 with TRBJ2-1; the D gene is possibly TRBD2 (6 bases). The CDR3 spans 15 residues. Between the trimmed V and J ends, which lost 6 bases and 0 bases, there was a span of 12 bases. CDR1 and CDR2 from the germline V gene are MNHEY and SVGAGI. CDR3 DNA sequence: TGTGCCAGCAGAAAGGACTATAGCTCCTACAATGAGCAGTTCTTC. As protein: CASRKDYSSYNEQFF.

The rearrangement joins TRBV20-1 to TRBJ1-2; D not certain. V lost 0 bases, J lost 2 bases, and 7 bases lay in between. Germline values: CDR1 DFQATT, CDR2 SNEGSKA (reference sequence). CDR3 length equals 13 residues. CDR3 in amino acids: CSARDVHNYGYTF. The CDR3, as DNA: TGCAGTGCTAGAGATGTGCACAACTATGGCTACACCTTC.

This chain links TRBV11-2 with TRBJ1-6, with no clear D. The length of the CDR3 is 18 residues. Looked up from germline, CDR1 is SGHAT and CDR2 is FQNNGV. V was clipped by 1 base and J by 6 bases, with 19 bases between them. DNA for the CDR3: TGTGCCAGCAGCTTAGTCCCCCCTGGGCCCGTTAGTAATTCACCCCTCCACTTT. Its translation is CASSLVPPGPVSNSPLHF. The full variable domain, its missing parts supplied by reference TRBV11-2 and TRBJ1-6, is EAGVAQSPRYKIIEKRQSVAFWCNPISGHATLYWYQQILGQGPKLLIQFQNNGVVDDSQLPKDRFSAERLKGVDSTLKIQPAKLEDSAVYLCASSLVPPGPVSNSPLHFGNGTRLTVT.

This clonotype appeared a few times. The chain couples TRBV27 to TRBJ1-6; 8 nucleotides align to TRBD1. The CDR3 runs to 15 residues. Losses at the gene ends were 0 bases for V and 6 bases for J; bases not matched to a gene: 1. The germline CDR1 and CDR2 sequences are MNHEY and SMNVEV (reference sequence). The CDR3 nucleotides are TGTGCCAGCAGTTTATCCGGACAGGGTAATTCACCCCTCCACTTT. Amino acid sequence: CASSLSGQGNSPLHF.

The chain links TRBV5-6 to TRBJ1-2; TRBD1 agrees at 11 bases. Trimming took 4 bases from V and 4 from J; bases not matched to a gene: 15. Per germline, CDR1 SGHDT and CDR2 YYEEEE. This CDR3 has 18 residues. CDR3 coding DNA: TGTGCCAGCAGCGACCTATCGGACAGGGGGCGACCCCTCTATGGCTACACCTTC. Its translation is CASSDLSDRGRPLYGYTF.

The chain recombines TRBV3-1 with TRBJ2-3; TRBD2 aligns across 8 bases. The CDR3 contains 17 residues. Germline trimming cut 5 bases from V and 0 bases from J; bases unmatched to any gene: 10. Germline-derived CDR1 and CDR2 are LGHDT and YNNKEL (reference sequence). DNA of the CDR3: TGTGCCAGCAGCACTCCTACCGGGACTAGAAGCACAGATACGCAGTATTTT. Protein product: CASSTPTGTRSTDTQYF.